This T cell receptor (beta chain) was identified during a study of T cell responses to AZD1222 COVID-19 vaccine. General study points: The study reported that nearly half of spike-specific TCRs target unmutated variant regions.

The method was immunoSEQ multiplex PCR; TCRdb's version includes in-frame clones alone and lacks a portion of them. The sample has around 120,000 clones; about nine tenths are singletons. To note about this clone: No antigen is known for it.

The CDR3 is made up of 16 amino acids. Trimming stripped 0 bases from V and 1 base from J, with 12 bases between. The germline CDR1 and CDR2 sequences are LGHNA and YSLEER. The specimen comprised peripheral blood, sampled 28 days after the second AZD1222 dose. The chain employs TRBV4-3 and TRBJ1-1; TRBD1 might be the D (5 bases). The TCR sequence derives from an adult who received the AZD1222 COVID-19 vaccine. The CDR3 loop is CASSQEIRRGNTEAFF. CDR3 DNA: TGCGCCAGCAGCCAAGAGATCCGTAGGGGGAACACTGAAGCTTTCTTT.